This TCR beta chain was found in a study of cytomegalovirus exposure and HLA in healthy donors. This CDR3 region has 15 residues. Germline CDR1 is MNHEY and CDR2 is SMNVEV (reference sequence). V shed 6 bases and J shed 0 bases, with 12 bases lying between them. 13 Jbeta primers and 60 Vbeta primers were used for the PCR. Profiled with immunoSEQ multiplex PCR; TCRdb holds only in-frame clones, not every one. Of fewer than 200,000 clones listed, 70% to 85% are singletons. With respect to this clone: What it binds is unknown.

Study results and caveats: CMV antigen specificity was confirmed in vitro for three CMV-associated chains.

This clonotype was obtained from a man in his forties in good health and CMV-seronegative. Sequenced: PBMCs. The chain couples TRBV27 to TRBJ1-3, with D unresolved. The CDR3, as DNA: TGTGCCAGCAGCCGCGGGAACCGCTCTGGAAACACCATATATTTT. The encoded protein is CASSRGNRSGNTIYF.